One sample yielded the 10 T cell receptor beta chains listed below, sequenced in a study of cytomegalovirus exposure and HLA in healthy donors. The PCR had 60 Vbeta and 13 Jbeta primers. Data came from immunoSEQ multiplex PCR; TCRdb stores just in-frame clones and leaves some out. The table shows about 110,000 clones, with around 85% occurring only once. Sequencing input: PBMCs. Receptor source: a man aged 40-49 years in good health and CMV-seronegative.

The chain has TRBV11-1 and TRBJ2-1, with 8 bases matching TRBD1. Germline CDR1 SGHAT, CDR2 FQDESV (reference sequence). This CDR3 spans 14 amino acids. Trimming took 4 bases from V and 7 from J; bases not matched to a gene: 6. The CDR3 is CASSSGQGGNEQFF. In nucleotides, the CDR3 is TGTGCCAGCAGCTCCGGACAGGGTGGGAATGAGCAGTTCTTC.

This clone showed up just a few times. J is TRBJ2-6 and V is TRBV6-6; D gene unclear. CDR3 length equals 12 residues. V was clipped by 5 bases and J by 8 bases, with 7 bases between them. Germline V gene data show CDR1 as MNHNY and CDR2 as SVGAGI (reference sequence). CDR3 DNA: TGTGCCAGCAGTCCCCTCCCCAACGTCCTGACTTTC. Translation: CASSPLPNVLTF.

CDR3 amino acids: CASSQLAGNTDTQYF. CDR3 bases: TGTGCCAGCAGTCAGCTAGCGGGGAACACAGATACGCAGTATTTT. This chain connects TRBV6-6 to TRBJ2-3, with 9 bases identical to TRBD2. V lost 5 bases to trimming and J lost 2 bases; unmatched junction nucleotides: 5. The CDR3 runs 15 residues. The germline gives CDR1 MNHNY, CDR2 SVGAGI (reference sequence).

The chain joins TRBV19 to TRBJ1-6, with 7 bases that match TRBD1. Germline trimming cut 6 bases from V and 10 bases from J; bases unmatched to any gene: 15. Germline CDR1 and CDR2: LNHDA and SQIVND (reference sequence). The CDR3 runs 16 residues. CDR3 amino acids: CASSPITGEVESPLHF. In nucleotides, the CDR3 is TGTGCCAGTAGCCCAATTACAGGGGAGGTAGAGTCACCCCTCCACTTT. Using reference TRBV19 and TRBJ1-6 for the parts outside the CDR3, the full variable domain is DGGITQSPKYLFRKEGQNVTLSCEQNLNHDAMYWYRQDPGQGLRLIYYSQIVNDFQKGDIAEGYSVSREKKESFPLTVTSAQKNPTAFYLCASSPITGEVESPLHFGNGTRLTVT.

V is TRBV5-4 and J is TRBJ2-5; 9 bases fit TRBD1. CDR3 length: 14 amino acids. The V gene end was trimmed by 4 bases and the J gene end by 2 bases; junction bases not matched to a gene: 3. CDR1 is SGHNT and CDR2 is YYREEE in the germline V gene (reference sequence). The CDR3 protein is CASSPDRGQETQYF. The DNA for the CDR3 is TGTGCCAGCAGCCCGGACAGGGGACAAGAGACCCAGTACTTC.

The CDR3 is CATTDTGVRGNTIYF. The CDR3 bases are TGTGCCACGACAGATACAGGGGTTCGGGGAAACACCATATATTTT. The V and J genes are TRBV19 and TRBJ1-3, with 7 bases lining up with TRBD1. This CDR3 contains 15 residues. After removal of 10 bases from V and 4 bases from J, the junction contained 13 bases not matched to a gene. Germline CDR1 reads LNHDA; CDR2 reads SQIVND (reference sequence).

The CDR3 region has the DNA TGTGCCAGCAGCTTGCGGGGGACGAGCGAGCAGTACTTC. Translating gives CASSLRGTSEQYF. The rearrangement joins TRBV5-6 to TRBJ2-7; possibly TRBD2 for D (6 bases). Germline V gene data show CDR1 as SGHDT and CDR2 as YYEEEE. There are 13 residues in the CDR3. Trimming cost V 1 base and J 6 bases, with 11 bases left between them.

This chain joins TRBV18 and TRBJ1-2, with 7 bases that match TRBD1. This CDR3 comprises 15 residues. The junction had 7 bases not matched to a gene; V was cut back by 6 bases and J by 0 bases. The V gene's germline CDR1 is KGHSH and CDR2 LQKENI. The CDR3 sequence is CASSPTGDSNYGYTF. CDR3 nucleotide sequence: TGTGCCAGCTCCCCTACAGGGGACTCTAACTATGGCTACACCTTC.

Of note for this clone: Other DNA sequences in this specimen translate into the identical CDR3. This chain uses TRBV7-9 with TRBJ2-5; 7 bases are shared with TRBD2. CDR1 is SEHNR, CDR2 FQNEAQ, per germline (reference sequence). This CDR3 contains 12 residues. With 6 bases clipped from V and 4 bases from J, the junction kept 2 bases outside the gene matches. This CDR3 is CASRGGLETQYF. The DNA of the CDR3 is TGTGCCAGCAGGGGGGGGTTAGAGACCCAGTACTTC.

The V and J genes are TRBV28 and TRBJ1-5; D is uncertain. Germline CDR1 MDHEN, CDR2 SYDVKM. V lost 3 bases and J 4 bases, leaving 4 bases between the germline ends. This CDR3 region has 12 residues. The CDR3 DNA sequence: TGTGCCAGCAGTTTTTCTAATCAGCCCCAGCATTTT. As protein: CASSFSNQPQHF. Looking up the rest from reference TRBV28 and TRBJ1-5 gives the full variable domain: DVKVTQSSRYLVKRTGEKVFLECVQDMDHENMFWYRQDPGLGLRLIYFSYDVKMKEKGDIPEGYSVSREKKERFSLILESASTNQTSMYLCASSFSNQPQHFGDGTRLSIL.